This passage covers 3 T cell receptor beta chains from one sample sequenced in a study of T-cell reconstitution after alpha-beta-depleted transplantation in children. Preparation of the TCRbeta library was carried out with unique molecular identifiers. TCRdb re-called the PCR reads through MiXCR, storing one row per CDR3 protein. The sample records 200,000 to 250,000 distinct CDR3 sequences, around 9.2% being singletons. This sample comprised PBMCs, mostly from graft donor cells, obtained 360 days after TCRalphabeta/CD19-depleted stem cell transplant. These receptors were taken from a male patient under 10 years old who had a stem cell transplant for acute myeloid leukemia, so the T cells may come from the graft donor.

This clonotype was observed at least ten times. The CDR3 is CSVAGGPLLQFF. For the CDR3, the DNA is TGCAGCGTAGCGGGAGGGCCTTTGTTGCAGTTCTTC. The chain combines TRBV29-1 with TRBJ2-1, with 10 bases lining up with TRBD2. The V gene's germline CDR1 is SQVTM and CDR2 ANQGSEA. The CDR3 loop spans 12 amino acids. The V segment lost 6 bases and the J segment 12 bases; nucleotides outside the gene matches: 8.

This clonotype occurred many times. The J gene is TRBJ2-2, the V gene TRBV4-3; the D gene is possibly TRBD1 (5 bases). The CDR3 has 15 residues. The V and J ends lost 1 base and 3 bases respectively, with 9 bases between them. The germline gives CDR1 LGHNA, CDR2 YSLEER. The CDR3 protein is CASSQGRQYTGELFF. CDR3 sequence (DNA): TGCGCCAGCAGCCAAGGGAGACAGTACACCGGGGAGCTGTTTTTT.

This clonotype was picked up a small number of times. This sequence joins TRBV18 and TRBJ2-7; no firm D call. This CDR3 comprises 13 residues. V lost 6 bases and J lost 2, with 11 bases in between. Germline CDR1 and CDR2: KGHSH and LQKENI. The CDR3 loop is CASSRKFPYEQYV. The CDR3 bases are TGTGCCAGCTCGAGGAAGTTCCCCTACGAGCAGTACGTC.